The 27 T cell receptor beta chains presented below share a single source sample, sequenced in a study of T-cell reconstitution after alpha-beta-depleted transplantation in children. Unique molecular identifiers were incorporated into the prepared TCRbeta library. TCRdb redid the calling of the PCR reads with MiXCR, one entry per CDR3 protein. The data contain over 300,000 distinct CDR3 sequences, about a tenth of them singletons. The sequencing used PBMCs from the stem cell graft donor, collected from the stem cell graft. These receptors originate from a human donor who donated a stem cell graft to a child with acute lymphoblastic leukemia.

Ten or more counts support this clonotype. The chain employs TRBV7-2 and TRBJ2-3; D is perhaps TRBD2 (5 bases). Germline V gene sequence: CDR1 SGHTA, CDR2 FQGNSA. The CDR3 totals 15 residues. Trimming pared 2 bases from V and 0 bases from J, leaving 9 bases between. The CDR3 bases are TGTGCCAGCAGCTTAAACGGGGTGAGCACAGATACGCAGTATTTT. Translating it yields CASSLNGVSTDTQYF.

This clonotype was picked up a small number of times. This chain links TRBV20-1 with TRBJ2-5; TRBD1 matches 7 bases. Germline CDR1 and CDR2: DFQATT and SNEGSKA (reference sequence). The CDR3 covers 16 residues. The V and J ends lost 0 bases and 5 bases, in that order; junction bases with no gene match: 12. Here the CDR3 reads CSARDEGGGRRETQYF. CDR3 DNA: TGCAGTGCTAGAGATGAAGGGGGCGGTCGTCGGGAGACCCAGTACTTC.

This clonotype occurred a few times. The chain employs TRBV7-2 and TRBJ2-1; D uncertain. Germline loops: CDR1 SGHTA, CDR2 FQGNSA. This CDR3 has 12 residues. The V gene lost 6 bases and the J gene lost 7 bases, with 10 bases spanning the gap. CDR3 sequence (DNA): TGTGCCAGCAGTATACTTACAAATGAGCAGTTCTTC. As protein: CASSILTNEQFF.

V gene TRBV21-1 combines with J gene TRBJ2-1; TRBD2, the table's D call, lacks a check against the DNA. TRBV21-1 is noted as a pseudogene. CDR3 length: 19 residues. The DNA of the CDR3 is TGTGCCAGCGGAACTAATAAGGGACTAGCGGGTGATGCTTGGGTTGAGCAGTTCTTC. It codes for CASGTNKGLAGDAWVEQFF.

The chain uses TRBV4-3 and TRBJ2-1, with 8 positions matching TRBD2. The ends lost 1 base at V and 1 base at J; junction bases unmatched: 9. The germline V gene has CDR1 LGHNA and CDR2 YSLEER. The CDR3 loop spans 18 amino acids. For the CDR3, the DNA is TGCGCCAGCAGCCAAGTCAGTATACGGGAGGGATCCTACAATGAGCAGTTCTTC. This gives the protein CASSQVSIREGSYNEQFF.

This clonotype was counted between two and nine times. CDR3 loop: CATSDPLAGGPANNEQFF. In DNA, the CDR3 is TGTGCCACCAGTGACCCCCTAGCGGGAGGGCCTGCGAACAATGAGCAGTTCTTC. J is TRBJ2-1 and V is TRBV24-1, with TRBD2 identical over 12 bases. After removal of 4 bases from V and 5 bases from J, the junction contained 11 bases not matched to a gene. Germline V lookup: CDR1 KGHDR, CDR2 SFDVKD. This CDR3 region has 18 residues.

The V gene is TRBV4-3, the J gene TRBJ2-1, with TRBD2 matching over 14 bases. V trimming: 4 bases; J trimming: 9 bases; junction bases outside the gene matches: 14. This CDR3 region has 18 residues. Germline V gene lookup returns CDR1 LGHNA and CDR2 YSLEER. The DNA of the CDR3 is TGCGCCAGCAGCCTCTCAAGCGGACTAGCGGGAGGACGGGGTGAGCAGTTCTTC. Protein product: CASSLSSGLAGGRGEQFF.

The V call is TRBV20-1, the J call TRBJ1-5; D is unresolved. This CDR3 has 12 residues. The V end lost 0 bases, the J end lost 15 bases, and 15 bases lay between the germline ends. Per the germline V gene, CDR1 is DFQATT and CDR2 is SNEGSKA (reference sequence). CDR3 sequence reads: CSARDHRTVGHF. CDR3 DNA sequence: TGCAGTGCTAGAGATCACCGGACCGTCGGGCATTTT.

This clonotype was observed at least ten times. The chain uses TRBV20-1 and TRBJ2-7; tentative D call: TRBD2 (7 bases). CDR3 length: 14 residues. Trimming took 2 bases from V and 6 from J, leaving 17 bases between them. Germline V CDR1 and CDR2: DFQATT, SNEGSKA (reference sequence). The DNA for the CDR3 is TGCAGTGCTAGAAGGGGGGGGACAAGCACCGAGCAGTACTTC. It translates to CSARRGGTSTEQYF.

This clonotype was counted many times. The chain recombines TRBV7-2 with TRBJ2-1; D unclear. CDR1 and CDR2 (germline): SGHTA, FQGNSA. CDR3 length: 15 amino acids. V lost 1 base to trimming and J lost 5 bases, with 12 bases between them. The CDR3 loop is CASSLGTARNNEQFF. In DNA, the CDR3 is TGTGCCAGCAGCTTAGGGACGGCGCGGAACAATGAGCAGTTCTTC.

The chain joins TRBV11-1 to TRBJ2-5, with 9 bases lining up with TRBD2. Per the germline V gene, CDR1 is SGHAT and CDR2 is FQDESV (reference sequence). V gave up 1 base and J gave up 4 bases; unmatched junction bases: 4. The CDR3 runs to 15 residues. The CDR3 DNA reads as TGTGCCAGCAGCTTAGGAAGCGGGAGGCGAGAGACCCAGTACTTC. This sequence encodes CASSLGSGRRETQYF.

This clonotype has at least ten counts. The chain employs TRBV20-1 and TRBJ2-5; D assignment may be TRBD1 or TRBD2 (5 bases each). Trimming took off 4 bases at V and 7 bases at J, with 22 bases between the two ends. Germline-derived CDR1 and CDR2 are DFQATT and SNEGSKA (reference sequence). The CDR3 consists of 15 residues. The CDR3 DNA follows: TGCAGTGCTAAACCAAGACAGACCCTCGAGGGGACCCAGTACTTC. This sequence encodes CSAKPRQTLEGTQYF.

In its sample, this clonotype was seen a few times. The gene calls are TRBV7-3 and TRBJ1-1; no firm D call. The CDR3 spans 14 residues. V lost 1 base and J lost 1, with 7 bases in between. Per the germline V gene, CDR1 is SGHTA and CDR2 is FQGTGA. The CDR3 here is CASSLNLGNTEAFF. As DNA, the CDR3 is TGTGCCAGCAGCTTAAATCTGGGGAACACTGAAGCTTTCTTT.

This clonotype was recorded a few times. The V gene is TRBV11-2, the J gene TRBJ1-2; a possible D gene is TRBD1 (6 bases). This CDR3 has 14 residues. Deletions cut 1 base from V and 6 bases from J, with 12 bases between. Germline CDR1 and CDR2: SGHAT and FQNNGV. DNA of the CDR3: TGTGCCAGCAGCTTAGGATCGGGGGCGGATGGCTACACCTTC. Encoded protein: CASSLGSGADGYTF.

This clonotype occurred a few times. The chain links TRBV7-2 to TRBJ1-1, with D maybe TRBD1 (6 bases). Germline V gives CDR1 SGHTA, CDR2 FQGNSA. This CDR3 is built from 15 residues. Trimming removed 0 bases from V and 6 bases from J, with 14 bases in between. The CDR3 reads CASSLAGGAMAEAFF. CDR3 bases: TGTGCCAGCAGCTTAGCGGGGGGGGCGATGGCTGAAGCTTTCTTT.

V and J are TRBV2 and TRBJ2-1; the match to TRBD2 covers 11 bases. The CDR3 totals 17 residues. With V trimmed by 6 bases and J by 8 bases, 15 bases remained unmatched. Germline CDR1 reads SNHLY; CDR2 reads FYNNEI. CDR3 nucleotides: TGTGCCAGCAGGGCCCATTCTAGCGGGAGGTATAGAGATGAGCAGTTCTTC. Translated: CASRAHSSGRYRDEQFF.

This chain uses TRBV28 with TRBJ2-1; possible D gene TRBD2, 5 bases. V dropped 2 bases and J dropped 2 bases, with 13 bases sitting between them. Germline CDR1 MDHEN, CDR2 SYDVKM. The CDR3 loop spans 16 amino acids. CDR3 amino acids: CASSLGSRRTYNEQFF. CDR3 nucleotide sequence: TGTGCCAGCAGTTTAGGGTCGCGGAGGACCTACAATGAGCAGTTCTTC.

In its sample, this clonotype was seen a few times. The chain is built from TRBV9 and TRBJ2-1; TRBD2 might be the D (5 bases). Germline CDR1 is SGDLS and CDR2 is YYNGEE. This CDR3 contains 11 residues. Trimming took off 2 bases at V and 12 bases at J, with 9 bases between the two ends. CDR3 amino acids: CASSVGEAQFF. CDR3 sequence (DNA): TGTGCCAGCAGCGTGGGAGAGGCGCAGTTCTTC.

The chain combines TRBV20-1 with TRBJ1-5; D perhaps matches TRBD1 (5 bases). V gave up 5 bases and J gave up 7 bases, with 18 bases separating them. Germline CDR1 and CDR2: DFQATT and SNEGSKA (reference sequence). This CDR3 has 14 amino acids. The CDR3, as DNA: TGCAGTGCTCGACAGTCAGGGAGTATGCAGCCCCAGCATTTT. This encodes CSARQSGSMQPQHF.

The rearrangement joins TRBV7-6 to TRBJ2-7; 8 bases are a match to TRBD2. The CDR3 length is 17 residues. Germline lookup yields CDR1 SGHVS and CDR2 FNYEAQ. V lost 5 bases, J lost 3 bases, and 15 bases stayed unmatched. The CDR3, as DNA: TGTGCCAGCAGCCCCGATCCTAAGGGGACTAGACTCTACGAGCAGTACTTC. This translates into CASSPDPKGTRLYEQYF.

J is TRBJ2-4 and V is TRBV11-1, with TRBD1 identical over 7 bases. The CDR3 has 18 residues. Germline V lookup: CDR1 SGHAT, CDR2 FQDESV (reference sequence). The V gene end was trimmed by 4 bases and the J gene end by 7 bases; junction bases not matched to a gene: 19. CDR3 loop: CASSSGSHRGLVPNIQYF. The CDR3 DNA reads TGTGCCAGCAGCTCGGGTTCTCACAGGGGCCTCGTTCCTAACATTCAGTACTTC.

A few counts support this clonotype. The chain is built from TRBV5-1 and TRBJ1-5; D not certain. Trimming took 0 bases from V and 4 from J, leaving 8 bases between them. Germline lookup yields CDR1 SGHRS and CDR2 YFSETQ. The CDR3 runs 14 residues. The CDR3 protein is CASSLVPGNQPQHF. The CDR3 DNA sequence: TGCGCCAGCAGCTTGGTTCCCGGAAATCAGCCCCAGCATTTT.

This clonotype was seen a handful of times. This sequence joins TRBV6-9 and TRBJ2-1; the D is unclear. The CDR3 extends over 12 amino acids. Trimming removed 6 bases at V and 7 bases at J, with 10 bases between. Germline lookup yields CDR1 MNHGY and CDR2 SVAAGI. The CDR3 DNA is TGTGCCAGCAGCTCGGACCGAAATGAGCAGTTCTTC. Its translation is CASSSDRNEQFF.

V gene TRBV9 combines with J gene TRBJ2-7; 8 nucleotides line up with TRBD2. Losses at the gene ends were 0 bases for V and 7 bases for J; bases not matched to a gene: 15. Germline V gives CDR1 SGDLS, CDR2 YYNGEE. This CDR3 region has 17 residues. The CDR3 nucleotides are TGTGCCAGCAGCGTAGGGTTCACTAGCGGCGTTGATAGGGAGCAGTACTTC. Protein product: CASSVGFTSGVDREQYF. The variable domain in full, completed from reference TRBV9 and TRBJ2-7, reads DSGVTQTPKHLITATGQRVTLRCSPRSGDLSVYWYQQSLDQGLQFLIQYYNGEERAKGNILERFSAQQFPDLHSELNLSSLELGDSALYFCASSVGFTSGVDREQYFGPGTRLTVT.

The chain combines TRBV5-1 with TRBJ1-4, with D perhaps matching TRBD1 (6 bases). V was shortened by 9 bases and J by 8 bases, with 23 bases between the two germline ends. Germline V gene lookup returns CDR1 SGHRS and CDR2 YFSETQ. The CDR3 covers 15 residues. The CDR3 sequence is CATETGTPSGEKLFF. In DNA, the CDR3 is TGCGCCACAGAGACTGGGACACCGTCGGGGGAAAAACTGTTTTTT.

In this sample, this clonotype turned up a few times. The chain combines TRBV7-2 with TRBJ2-3; 10 positions match TRBD2. The germline gives CDR1 SGHTA, CDR2 FQGNSA. There are 15 residues in the CDR3. V shed 5 bases and J 4 bases; nucleotides not matched to a gene: 6. CDR3 protein: CASSPSGRGADTQYF. CDR3 sequence (DNA): TGTGCCAGCAGCCCGAGCGGGAGGGGGGCAGATACGCAGTATTTT.

This clonotype was seen a handful of times. This chain uses TRBV19 with TRBJ2-3; TRBD2 matches 8 bases. The length of the CDR3 is 14 residues. Germline lookup yields CDR1 LNHDA and CDR2 SQIVND (reference sequence). Trimming cost V 5 bases and J 1 base; bases outside gene matches: 2. CDR3 nucleotide sequence: TGTGCCAGTAGTGGCGGGAGGCGCACAGATACGCAGTATTTT. Protein product: CASSGGRRTDTQYF.